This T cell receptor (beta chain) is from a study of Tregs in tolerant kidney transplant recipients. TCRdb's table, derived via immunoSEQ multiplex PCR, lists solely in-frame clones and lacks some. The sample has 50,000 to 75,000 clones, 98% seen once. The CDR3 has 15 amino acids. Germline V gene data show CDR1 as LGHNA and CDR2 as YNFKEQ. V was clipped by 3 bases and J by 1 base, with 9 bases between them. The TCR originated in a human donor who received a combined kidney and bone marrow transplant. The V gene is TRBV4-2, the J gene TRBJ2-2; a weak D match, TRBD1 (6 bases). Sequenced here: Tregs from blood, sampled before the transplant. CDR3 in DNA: TGTGCCAGCAGCCAGCAGGGGTGGAACACCGGGGAGCTGTTTTTT. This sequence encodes CASSQQGWNTGELFF.